This TCR beta chain emerged from a study of beta chain features in type 1 diabetes. General study results and limits: Because the template was cDNA, high-expressing cells might be over-represented.

Every bit of the isolated RNA underwent reverse transcription, so sequencing read expressed TCRB transcripts. The table came from immunoSEQ multiplex PCR; TCRdb's copy has only in-frame clones and leaves some out. The table lists about 60,000 clones, roughly 60% of them singletons. This CDR3 contains 19 residues. Germline CDR1 is SGHVS and CDR2 is FQNEAQ. V was clipped by 0 bases and J by 11 bases; unmatched bases: 21. As for this clone: Its antigen remains unidentified.

Central memory, naive, regulatory and stem cell-like memory CD4+ cells were sorted by CD45RO/CCR7/CD25/CD127/CD95/CD27. Sequenced input: Tregs from blood. The sequence was obtained from a woman aged 18-30 years in good health. The gene calls are TRBV7-8 and TRBJ2-2; 7 nucleotides agree with TRBD2. The CDR3 protein is CASSLALVGRETPGSELFF. The CDR3, as DNA: TGTGCCAGCAGCTTAGCGTTGGTAGGGCGGGAGACCCCTGGGAGCGAGCTGTTTTTT.